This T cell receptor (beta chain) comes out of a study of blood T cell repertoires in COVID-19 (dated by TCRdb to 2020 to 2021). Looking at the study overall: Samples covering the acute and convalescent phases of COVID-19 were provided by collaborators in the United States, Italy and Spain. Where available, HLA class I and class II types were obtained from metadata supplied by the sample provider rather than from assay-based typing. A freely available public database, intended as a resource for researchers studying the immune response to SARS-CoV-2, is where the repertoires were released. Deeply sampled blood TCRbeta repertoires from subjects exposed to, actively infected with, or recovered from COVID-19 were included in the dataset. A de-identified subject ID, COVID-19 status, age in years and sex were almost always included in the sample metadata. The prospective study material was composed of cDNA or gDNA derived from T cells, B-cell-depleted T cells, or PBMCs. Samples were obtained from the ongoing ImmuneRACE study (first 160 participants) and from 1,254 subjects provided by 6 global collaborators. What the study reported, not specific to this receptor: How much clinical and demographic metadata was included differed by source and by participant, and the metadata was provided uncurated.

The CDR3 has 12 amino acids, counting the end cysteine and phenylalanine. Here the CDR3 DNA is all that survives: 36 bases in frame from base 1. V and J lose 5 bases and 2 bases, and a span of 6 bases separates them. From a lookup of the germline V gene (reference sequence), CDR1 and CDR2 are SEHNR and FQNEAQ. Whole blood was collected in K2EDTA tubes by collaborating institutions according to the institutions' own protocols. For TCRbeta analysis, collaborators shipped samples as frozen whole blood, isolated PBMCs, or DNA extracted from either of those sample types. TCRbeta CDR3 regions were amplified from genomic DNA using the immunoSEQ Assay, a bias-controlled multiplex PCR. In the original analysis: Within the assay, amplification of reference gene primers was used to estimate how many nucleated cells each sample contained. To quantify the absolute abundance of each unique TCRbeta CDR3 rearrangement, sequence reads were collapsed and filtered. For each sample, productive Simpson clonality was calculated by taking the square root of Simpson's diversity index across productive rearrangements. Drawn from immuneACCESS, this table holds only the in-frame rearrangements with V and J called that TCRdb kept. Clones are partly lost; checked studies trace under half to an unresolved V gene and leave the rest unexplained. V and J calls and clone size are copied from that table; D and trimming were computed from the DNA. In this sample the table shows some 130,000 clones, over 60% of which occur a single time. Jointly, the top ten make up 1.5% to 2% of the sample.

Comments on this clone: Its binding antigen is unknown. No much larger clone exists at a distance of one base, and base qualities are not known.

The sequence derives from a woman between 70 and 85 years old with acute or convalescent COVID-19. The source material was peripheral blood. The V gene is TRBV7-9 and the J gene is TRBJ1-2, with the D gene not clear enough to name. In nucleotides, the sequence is TGTGCCAGCAGCCGACAAAACTATGGCTACACCTTC. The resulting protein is CASSRQNYGYTF. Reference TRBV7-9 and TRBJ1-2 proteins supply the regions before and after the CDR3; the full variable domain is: DTGVSQNPRHKITKRGQNVTFRCDPISEHNRLYWYRQTLGQGPEFLTYFQNEAQLEKSRLLSDRFSAERPKGSFSTLEIQRTEQGDSAMYLCASSRQNYGYTFGSGTRLTVV.